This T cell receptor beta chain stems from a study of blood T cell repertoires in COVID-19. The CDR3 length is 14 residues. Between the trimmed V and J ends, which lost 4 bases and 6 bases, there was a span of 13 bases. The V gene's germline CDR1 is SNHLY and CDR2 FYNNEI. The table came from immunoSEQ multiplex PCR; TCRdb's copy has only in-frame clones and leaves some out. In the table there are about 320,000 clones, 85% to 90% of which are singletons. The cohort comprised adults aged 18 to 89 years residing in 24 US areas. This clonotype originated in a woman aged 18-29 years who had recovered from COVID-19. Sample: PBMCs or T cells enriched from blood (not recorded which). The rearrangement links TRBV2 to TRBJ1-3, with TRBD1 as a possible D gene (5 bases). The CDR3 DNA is TGTGCCAGCAGTGGCCAGGGCAGTGAAAACACCATATATTTT. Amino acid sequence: CASSGQGSENTIYF. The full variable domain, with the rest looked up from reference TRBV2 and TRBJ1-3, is EPEVTQTPSHQVTQMGQEVILRCVPISNHLYFYWYRQILGQKVEFLVSFYNNEISEKSEIFDDQFSVERPDGSNFTLKIRSTKLEDSAMYFCASSGQGSENTIYFGEGSWLTVV.